This TCR beta chain came from a study of beta chain features in type 1 diabetes. Overall study findings and caveats: Any role of HLA type in TCRB rearrangement remained unresolved here. Possibly, sequencing cDNA over-represented cells that had high TCR expression levels.

In the case of this clone: The antigen is unknown.

Averaging approximately 0.11 L, one heparinised blood draw was given by each donor. Via the markers CD45RO/CCR7/CD25/CD127/CD95/CD27, stem cell-like memory, regulatory, central memory and naive CD4+ cells were sorted. Expressed TCRB transcripts were sequenced after all isolated RNA was converted to cDNA. Profiled with immunoSEQ multiplex PCR; TCRdb holds only in-frame clones, not every one. The repertoire holds around 500,000 clones, with roughly an eighth as singletons. Sequenced material: naive CD4+ T cells from blood. This sequence originates from a woman aged 18 to 35 in good health.

CDR3 bases: TGTGCCAGCAGTGTCGACAGGAACTCCTACGAGCAGTACTTC. Protein product: CASSVDRNSYEQYF. The V call is TRBV25-1, the J call TRBJ2-7; possibly TRBD1 for D (6 bases). The CDR3 totals 14 residues. The ends were cut back, 4 bases at V and 0 bases at J, with 10 bases in the middle. The germline V gene has CDR1 MGHDK and CDR2 SYGVNS.